The sequence of this T cell receptor (beta chain) was determined in a study of CD8+ T cells in alopecia areata. Germline CDR1 reads SGHTA; CDR2 reads FQGNSA. CDR3 length: 15 amino acids. Trimming removed 5 bases at V and 6 bases at J, with 20 bases between. Study findings and constraints: Alopecia totalis/universalis scalp especially showed more expanded CD8+ clones than normal scalp.

Treatment denoted: oral pan-JAK inhibitor, 5-10 mg twice daily. For this clone: The antigen remains unidentified.

cDNA reverse transcribed from extracted RNA served as the sequencing template. Some clones are missing from TCRdb's copy, which holds only in-frame ones; the method was immunoSEQ multiplex PCR. Here the sample spans around 100,000 clones, 86% being singletons. The chain employs TRBV7-2 and TRBJ2-7; the D gene is possibly TRBD2 (7 bases). The clonotype was recovered from a human donor with alopecia areata. The sequencing here drew on CD8+ T cells sorted from blood, taken at approximately week 31, from a patient treated with tofacitinib. The CDR3 nucleotides read TGTGCCAGCAGCCCAACAGGGACTATTTACTTCGAGCAGTACTTC. Protein: CASSPTGTIYFEQYF.